This T cell receptor (beta chain) was found in a study of T cell responses to AZD1222 COVID-19 vaccine. Study-level results: Two doses of AZD1222 preceded a rise in Spike-specific TCR breadth and depth.

Some clones are missing from TCRdb's copy, which holds only in-frame ones; the method was immunoSEQ multiplex PCR. Altogether some 31,000 clones are present, 70% to 90% being singletons, with the ten largest covering approximately 14%. CDR3 size: 15 residues. Germline V gene data show CDR1 as MNHEY and CDR2 as SVGEGT. Trimming took off 3 bases at V and 0 bases at J, with 11 bases between the two ends. As to this clone: Its cognate antigen is unknown.

This clonotype originated in an adult who received the AZD1222 COVID-19 vaccine. The V call is TRBV6-2 or TRBV6-3, the J call TRBJ1-1, with no clear D. The sample consisted of peripheral blood, taken 28 days after the second AZD1222 dose. CDR3 sequence reads: CASSYGVFMNTEAFF. The CDR3 region has the DNA TGTGCCAGCAGTTATGGGGTTTTTATGAACACTGAAGCTTTCTTT.